The next 20 T cell receptor beta chains were all read from a single sample in a study of blood T cell repertoires in COVID-19. Libraries were prepared by immunoSEQ multiplex PCR; TCRdb keeps only in-frame clonotypes and omits some of them. Here the sample spans approximately 250,000 clones, more than 85% being singletons. Specimen: peripheral blood. The receptor set was obtained from a man between 18 and 29 years old with active or convalescent COVID-19.

The chain joins TRBV2 to TRBJ1-6; D remains unclear. The CDR3 length is 12 residues. The V end was cut by 9 bases, the J end by 7 bases, with 10 bases between. From germline, CDR1 is SNHLY and CDR2 FYNNEI. The DNA of the CDR3 is TGTGCCAGTCACGCGGGGAATTCACCCCTCCACTTT. This codes for CASHAGNSPLHF.

The chain has TRBV10-3 and TRBJ1-5; 7 bases match TRBD1. In germline, CDR1 is ENHRY, CDR2 SYGVKD. This CDR3 spans 14 amino acids. V lost 2 bases, J lost 6 bases, and 4 bases stayed unmatched. The CDR3 DNA is TGTGCCATCAGTGAGACAGGGGCAGGTCAGCCCCAGCATTTT. Amino acids: CAISETGAGQPQHF.

This clone has only a few counts. This chain connects TRBV5-1 to TRBJ2-7; 9 bases fit TRBD2. Trimming at V came to 3 bases and at J to 1 base, leaving 2 bases not matched to a gene. The CDR3 totals 14 residues. The germline gives CDR1 SGHRS, CDR2 YFSETQ. DNA of the CDR3: TGCGCCAGCAGCTGGACTAGCGATTCCTACGAGCAGTACTTC. Its protein product is CASSWTSDSYEQYF. The complete variable domain, with remaining parts taken from reference TRBV5-1 and TRBJ2-7, reads KAGVTQTPRYLIKTRGQQVTLSCSPISGHRSVSWYQQTPGQGLQFLFEYFSETQRNKGNFPGRFSGRQFSNSRSEMNVSTLELGDSALYLCASSWTSDSYEQYFGPGTRLTVT.

The table lists this clone with a count of one. V and J are TRBV7-2 and TRBJ1-1; weak D call: TRBD1 (5 bases). Trimming took off 1 base at V and 5 bases at J, with 14 bases between the two ends. The CDR3 covers 15 residues. CDR1 is SGHTA and CDR2 is FQGNSA in the germline V gene. The CDR3 region is CASSLGMWGGTEAFF. The DNA for the CDR3 is TGTGCCAGCAGCTTAGGGATGTGGGGGGGGACTGAAGCTTTCTTT.

The J gene is TRBJ2-1, the V gene TRBV13; D gene uncertain. With 6 bases removed from V and 13 bases from J, the gap between germline ends came to 13 bases. Germline loops: CDR1 PRHDT, CDR2 FYEKMQ (reference sequence). The CDR3 spans 11 residues. CDR3 in DNA: TGTGCCAGCAGTCTAGTGGCGCTTCAGTTCTTC. It encodes CASSLVALQFF.

The rearrangement links TRBV6-1 to TRBJ1-6; no clear D. The CDR3 contains 17 residues. Germline CDR1 and CDR2: MNHNS and SASEGT. Between the trimmed V and J ends, which lost 0 bases and 4 bases, there was a span of 13 bases. This CDR3 reads CASSEATSFLYNSPLHF. The CDR3 DNA reads as TGTGCCAGCAGTGAAGCCACTTCCTTCCTTTATAATTCACCCCTCCACTTT.

The chain joins TRBV12-3 or TRBV12-4 to TRBJ2-7; TRBD2 agrees at 7 bases. The CDR3 sequence is 13 residues long. V was pared by 5 bases and J by 6 bases, with 7 bases of the junction left unmatched. CDR3 sequence: CASSPLRLAEQYF. The CDR3 DNA follows: TGTGCCAGCAGTCCTCTACGACTAGCCGAGCAGTACTTC.

This chain connects TRBV6-5 to TRBJ2-3; D is perhaps TRBD2 (6 bases). V lost 2 bases and J lost 4, with 16 bases in between. Germline-derived CDR1 and CDR2 are MNHEY and SVGAGI. This CDR3 region has 16 residues. The CDR3 nucleotides are TGTGCCAGCAGTTACGGCGCGGGGTCGGGGTCAGATACGCAGTATTTT. This translates into CASSYGAGSGSDTQYF.

The chain couples TRBV12-3 or TRBV12-4 to TRBJ2-1; D not resolved. CDR3 size: 11 residues. Trimming shortened V by 6 bases and J by 4 bases, and 4 bases separated the two germline ends. CDR3 nucleotides: TGTGCCAGCAGCCGTTACAATGAGCAGTTCTTC. Translated, it gives CASSRYNEQFF.

On this clone: This sample also contains other DNA sequences that code for the same CDR3. The gene calls are TRBV18 and TRBJ2-5, with no clear D. Germline V gene sequence: CDR1 KGHSH, CDR2 LQKENI. The length of the CDR3 is 12 residues. V was cut by 3 bases and J by 5 bases, with 7 bases left in between. The CDR3: CASSPQRETQYF. In DNA form, the CDR3 reads TGTGCCAGCTCACCTCAACGGGAGACCCAGTACTTC.

The J gene is TRBJ2-2, the V gene TRBV27; possible D gene TRBD2, 6 bases. With 7 bases removed from V and 10 bases from J, the gap between germline ends came to 13 bases. CDR3 length: 12 residues. Germline V gives CDR1 MNHEY, CDR2 SMNVEV (reference sequence). CDR3 coding DNA: TGTGCCAGCACCACCGGGGGAGAGGAGCTGTTTTTT. This codes for CASTTGGEELFF.

The chain is built from TRBV9 and TRBJ1-2; 9 nucleotides line up with TRBD1. V lost 4 bases and J lost 1; bases outside the gene matches: 2. CDR3 length: 14 amino acids. CDR1 and CDR2 from the germline V gene are SGDLS and YYNGEE. The CDR3 region is CASSRTGDNYGYTF. The CDR3, as DNA: TGTGCCAGCAGCCGGACAGGGGATAACTATGGCTACACCTTC.

This rearrangement joins TRBV5-1 to TRBJ2-2, with 9 bases identical to TRBD2. There are 15 residues in the CDR3. The germline V gene has CDR1 SGHRS and CDR2 YFSETQ. V lost 1 base and J lost 5; bases outside the gene matches: 3. This CDR3 is CASSLLAGETGELFF. The CDR3 DNA reads TGCGCCAGCAGCTTGTTAGCGGGAGAAACCGGGGAGCTGTTTTTT.

The gene calls are TRBV11-3 and TRBJ2-3, with D perhaps TRBD1 (6 bases). The CDR3 is 12 amino acids. V gave up 6 bases and J gave up 10 bases, with 14 bases separating them. Germline lookup yields CDR1 SGHNT and CDR2 YENEEA. CDR3 protein: CASSFQGSAQYF. The CDR3 DNA reads TGTGCCAGCAGTTTTCAGGGGTCCGCGCAGTATTTT.

The chain recombines TRBV19 with TRBJ2-3; 8 nucleotides match TRBD2. There are 17 residues in the CDR3. Germline V lookup: CDR1 LNHDA, CDR2 SQIVND (reference sequence). The J segment lost 2 bases and the V segment lost 3 bases, leaving 10 bases of the junction unmatched. The CDR3 DNA is TGTGCCAGTAGTATCCTCAGGACTAGCTATGACACAGATACGCAGTATTTT. Translating gives CASSILRTSYDTDTQYF.

This chain uses TRBV3-1 (or the pseudogene TRBV3-2) with TRBJ2-5, with 10 bases fitting TRBD2. The V gene end was trimmed by 4 bases and the J gene end by 3 bases; junction bases not matched to a gene: 5. The CDR3 has 15 amino acids. Germline CDR1 LGHDT, CDR2 YNNKEL (reference sequence). The CDR3 nucleotides are TGTGCCAGCAGCCGTTCTAGCGGGAGTAAAGAGACCCAGTACTTC. Its translation is CASSRSSGSKETQYF.

V is TRBV19 and J is TRBJ1-6; 8 bases fit TRBD1. In germline, CDR1 is LNHDA, CDR2 SQIVND (reference sequence). V lost 9 bases and J lost 11; bases outside the gene matches: 6. CDR3 length: 12 amino acids. For the CDR3, the DNA is TGTGCCAGAGGGACAGGATTGACACCCCTCCACTTT. This sequence encodes CARGTGLTPLHF. The complete variable domain, with remaining parts taken from reference TRBV19 and TRBJ1-6, reads DGGITQSPKYLFRKEGQNVTLSCEQNLNHDAMYWYRQDPGQGLRLIYYSQIVNDFQKGDIAEGYSVSREKKESFPLTVTSAQKNPTAFYLCARGTGLTPLHFGNGTRLTVT.

This clone is a singleton in its sample. This chain uses TRBV24-1 with TRBJ2-7; D is uncertain. Germline loops: CDR1 KGHDR, CDR2 SFDVKD. This CDR3 contains 15 residues. Trimming took off 1 base at V and 2 bases at J, with 11 bases between the two ends. CDR3 loop: CATSDLRHAPYEQYF. In DNA, the CDR3 is TGTGCCACCAGTGATTTAAGACACGCGCCCTACGAGCAGTACTTC.

The chain carries TRBV7-8 and TRBJ2-5; D ambiguous. Germline values: CDR1 SGHVS, CDR2 FQNEAQ. Trimming cost V 4 bases and J 0 bases, with 12 bases left between them. CDR3 size: 15 residues. The CDR3 is CASSSYDTNQETQYF. For the CDR3, the DNA is TGTGCCAGCAGCTCTTACGACACGAACCAAGAGACCCAGTACTTC. Based on the CDR3 plus reference TRBV7-8 and TRBJ2-5, the full variable domain is GAGVSQSPRYKVAKRGQDVALRCDPISGHVSLFWYQQALGQGPEFLTYFQNEAQLDKSGLPSDRFFAERPEGSVSTLKIQRTQQEDSAVYLCASSSYDTNQETQYFGPGTRLLVL.

The V call is TRBV6-5, the J call TRBJ2-3, with a weak D call TRBD2 (6 bases). Germline V gene data show CDR1 as MNHEY and CDR2 as SVGAGI. Trimming removed 3 bases at V and 4 bases at J, with 11 bases between. This CDR3 spans 14 amino acids. The CDR3 region has the DNA TGTGCCAGCAGTTATGTTCCGGGAGCAGATACGCAGTATTTT. Residues: CASSYVPGADTQYF.